Listed below are T cell receptor beta chains from one sample, sequenced in a study of CD8 T cell repertoires and HIV-1 epitope variants. The antigens these receptors bind are not known. The method was immunoSEQ multiplex PCR; TCRdb's version includes in-frame clones alone and lacks a portion of them. Of 5,100 or so clones in the sample, 66% were seen once. The sample comprised cultured CD8+ T cells derived from PBMCs. These receptors were taken from a male donor with HIV. Each CDR3 is given with its conserved first and last residue. D genes are given only for firm matches. Expanded clones get a size class; other rows say once, few or many, or leave the size out.

d_gene	v_gene	j_gene	abundance	CDR3aa	CDR3nt
.	TRBV9	TRBJ2-1	.	CASSRGTEQFF	TGTGCCAGCAGCCGGGGGACTGAGCAGTTCTTC
.	TRBV11-2	TRBJ2-7	.	CASSLDHGNYEQYF	TGTGCCAGCAGCTTAGATCATGGGAACTACGAGCAGTACTTC
.	TRBV5-4	TRBJ2-7	few	CASSLGGEQYF	TGTGCCAGCAGCTTGGGTGGCGAGCAGTACTTC
TRBD2	TRBV5-6	TRBJ2-7	.	CASSSATSGVYEQYF	TGTGCCAGCAGCTCGGCAACTAGCGGGGTTTACGAGCAGTACTTC
.	TRBV28	TRBJ1-2	.	CASSLEGGVANGYTF	TGTGCCAGCAGCCTGGAGGGAGGGGTGGCGAATGGCTACACCTTC
TRBD1	TRBV25-1	TRBJ1-2	.	CASYDRAYGYTF	TGTGCCAGCTATGACAGGGCCTATGGCTACACCTTC
.	TRBV20-1	TRBJ1-1	.	CSARRNTEAFF	TGCAGTGCTAGGAGGAACACTGAAGCTTTCTTT
.	TRBV11-2	TRBJ1-5	.	CASSLSRTDQPQHF	TGTGCCAGCAGTTTGTCAAGGACGGATCAGCCCCAGCATTTT
.	TRBV11-3	TRBJ1-2	.	CASSLEGLGAGYTF	TGTGCCAGCAGCTTAGAAGGTTTGGGGGCTGGCTACACCTTC
TRBD1	TRBV9	TRBJ2-7	.	CASSPTGTGSYEQYF	TGTGCCAGCAGCCCTACAGGGACAGGGTCCTACGAGCAGTACTTC
.	TRBV7-9	TRBJ1-2	.	CASSPDLTTDLYTF	TGTGCCAGCAGCCCAGACCTGACGACAGACCTTTACACCTTC
.	TRBV28	TRBJ2-7	.	CASSFVGVSYEQYF	TGTGCCAGCAGTTTTGTCGGGGTCTCCTACGAGCAGTACTTC
TRBD1	TRBV7-9	TRBJ2-3	.	CASSPGQGNTDTQYF	TGTGCCAGCAGCCCAGGACAGGGCAACACAGATACGCAGTATTTT
TRBD1	TRBV5-6	TRBJ2-3	.	CASSLYGRGQVDTQYF	TGTGCCAGCAGCTTGTATGGCAGGGGGCAGGTAGATACGCAGTATTTT
TRBD1	TRBV6-1	TRBJ1-1	.	CASSRQGNEAFF	TGTGCCAGCAGTCGACAGGGGAATGAAGCTTTCTTT
TRBD1	TRBV27	TRBJ2-1	few	CASKRTGSYNEQFF	TGTGCCAGCAAGAGGACAGGTTCCTACAATGAGCAGTTCTTC
TRBD2	TRBV29-1	TRBJ2-1	.	CSVEFLWGLAGDYNEQFF	TGCAGCGTTGAGTTTTTGTGGGGACTAGCGGGGGACTACAATGAGCAGTTCTTC
.	TRBV27	TRBJ2-5	.	CASSLSSQETQYF	TGTGCCAGCAGTTTATCGAGCCAAGAGACCCAGTACTTC
.	TRBV5-4	TRBJ1-2	.	CASSLLSPTGNYGYTF	TGTGCCAGCAGCTTACTTTCCCCGACAGGAAACTATGGCTACACCTTC
.	TRBV2	TRBJ2-2	.	CASIRGRSSGGHTGELFF	TGTGCCAGCATTCGAGGGCGATCTTCGGGCGGGCACACCGGGGAGCTGTTTTTT
.	TRBV11-2	TRBJ2-7	.	CASSSPLGEAYEQYF	TGTGCCAGCAGCTCCCCCCTGGGGGAGGCCTACGAGCAGTACTTC
TRBD1	TRBV4-3	TRBJ2-7	.	CASSPGQVPYEQYF	TGCGCCAGCAGCCCGGGACAGGTCCCCTACGAGCAGTACTTC
.	TRBV7-9	TRBJ2-2	.	CASSLTDFNTGELFF	TGTGCCAGCAGCTTAACAGATTTCAACACCGGGGAGCTGTTTTTT
.	TRBV7-7	TRBJ2-7	.	CASSLRAGEQYF	TGTGCCAGCAGCTTACGAGCGGGCGAGCAGTACTTC
.	TRBV4-1	TRBJ2-7	few	CASSQDERPRYF	TGCGCCAGCAGCCAAGACGAGCGCCCTCGGTACTTC
.	TRBV15	TRBJ1-1	few	CATSRTGQTNTEAFF	TGTGCCACCAGCAGAACCGGTCAGACGAACACTGAAGCTTTCTTT
TRBD2	TRBV19	TRBJ2-7	.	CASRSGLAGGPSSYEQYF	TGTGCCAGTAGATCCGGACTAGCGGGAGGACCGTCGTCCTACGAGCAGTACTTC
.	TRBV4-1	TRBJ1-5	few	CASSQGKGMFQPQHF	TGCGCCAGCAGCCAAGGTAAAGGGATGTTCCAGCCCCAGCATTTT
.	TRBV4-3	TRBJ1-4	.	CASSQDQTTSEKLFF	TGCGCCAGCAGCCAAGATCAGACTACCTCAGAAAAACTGTTTTTT
.	TRBV5-1	TRBJ2-1	.	CASSLAPHEQFF	TGCGCCAGCAGCTTGGCTCCTCATGAGCAGTTCTTC
.	TRBV27	TRBJ2-1	.	CASSFSIKGTQFF	TGTGCCAGCAGTTTTTCCATTAAGGGTACTCAGTTCTTC
TRBD2	TRBV28	TRBJ2-3	.	CASSLGGVFADTQYF	TGTGCCAGCAGTTTGGGGGGGGTATTTGCAGATACGCAGTATTTT
.	TRBV4-3	TRBJ2-2	once	CASSQDGNTGELFF	TGCGCCAGCAGCCAAGATGGGAACACCGGGGAGCTGTTTTTT
.	TRBV6-1	TRBJ2-5	.	CASRPPLGIQETQYF	TGTGCCAGCAGGCCGCCCCTGGGAATTCAAGAGACCCAGTACTTC
.	TRBV2	TRBJ2-1	few	CASIADLGNEQFF	TGTGCCAGCATTGCGGACCTTGGAAATGAGCAGTTCTTC
TRBD1	TRBV9	TRBJ2-3	.	CASSAWDSSTDTQYF	TGTGCCAGCAGCGCCTGGGACAGTAGCACAGATACGCAGTATTTT
.	TRBV9	TRBJ2-1	once	CASSGESGGRNEQFF	TGTGCCAGCAGCGGAGAGTCCGGGGGCCGGAATGAGCAGTTCTTC
.	TRBV19	TRBJ2-1	.	CASRIGGSPYNEQFF	TGTGCCAGTAGGATTGGGGGGAGCCCTTACAATGAGCAGTTCTTC
.	TRBV27	TRBJ2-1	.	CASSLLGSNEQFF	TGTGCCAGCAGTTTATTGGGCAGCAATGAGCAGTTCTTC
.	TRBV7-6	TRBJ2-1	.	CASSLDAGEQFF	TGTGCCAGCAGCCTCGACGCAGGCGAGCAGTTCTTC
TRBD2	TRBV19	TRBJ2-1	.	CASAAGVIYNEQFF	TGTGCCAGTGCAGCGGGGGTTATATACAATGAGCAGTTCTTC
.	TRBV7-9	TRBJ2-5	.	CASSSTQGLETQYF	TGTGCCAGCAGCTCGACCCAGGGTTTAGAGACCCAGTACTTC
.	TRBV5-5	TRBJ2-7	.	CASSLGQYLREQYF	TGTGCCAGCAGCTTGGGACAGTACCTTCGTGAGCAGTACTTC
TRBD1	TRBV9	TRBJ1-5	.	CASSPPRTGRNQPQHF	TGTGCCAGCAGCCCCCCCCGGACAGGGAGGAATCAGCCCCAGCATTTT
.	TRBV4-3	TRBJ2-4	few	CASSQGVRDIQYF	TGCGCCAGCAGCCAAGGGGTGAGGGACATTCAGTACTTC
.	TRBV5-4	TRBJ1-5	medium-sized	CASSFSGSNQPQHF	TGTGCCAGCAGCTTTTCGGGTAGCAATCAGCCCCAGCATTTT
.	TRBV28	TRBJ1-2	.	CASSLEYSGYTF	TGTGCCAGCAGTTTAGAGTATTCTGGCTACACCTTC
TRBD2	TRBV5-8	TRBJ2-7	.	CASSSPLARNEQYF	TGTGCCAGCAGCTCCCCACTAGCGAGGAACGAGCAGTACTTC
TRBD1	TRBV11-1	TRBJ2-7	few	CASSLGRGTGPTEQYF	TGTGCCAGCAGCTTAGGGAGGGGGACAGGACCGACGGAGCAGTACTTC
.	TRBV7-2	TRBJ2-7	.	CASSLHSGGLYEQYF	TGTGCCAGCAGCTTACACAGCGGAGGATTGTACGAGCAGTACTTC
TRBD1	TRBV28	TRBJ1-2	.	CASESGTGSNYGYTF	TGTGCCAGCGAATCGGGGACAGGGAGTAACTATGGCTACACCTTC
.	TRBV28	TRBJ1-1	.	CASNRDLNTEAFF	TGTGCCAGCAATCGGGACCTCAACACTGAAGCTTTCTTT
.	TRBV10-2	TRBJ2-7	few	CASAPGSLWDEQYF	TGCGCCAGCGCCCCAGGCAGCCTTTGGGACGAGCAGTACTTC